This T cell receptor (beta chain) emerged from a study of shared clonotypes between healthy human individuals. TCRdb's table, derived via immunoSEQ multiplex PCR, lists solely in-frame clones and lacks some. Of about 2 million clones in the sample, 85% to 95% were seen once. This TCR derives from a man aged 18 to 29 in good health. Sequenced sample: naive CD4+ T cells sorted from blood. Documented subset: CD45RA+ positively selected.

CDR3 amino acids: CASSSSGTAQETQYF. As DNA, the CDR3 is TGTGCCAGCAGCTCATCCGGGACAGCCCAAGAGACCCAGTACTTC. The rearrangement joins TRBV7-2 to TRBJ2-5; 7 bases line up with TRBD1. V shed 4 bases and J 1 base; nucleotides not matched to a gene: 6. Germline CDR1 is SGHTA and CDR2 is FQGNSA. The CDR3 spans 15 residues.